The clone carrying this T cell receptor beta chain has more than one count but fewer than ten. At one of its ends the junction is not consistent with the germline gene, which may arise from a read error. This record comes from a study of early T cells in non-severe SARS-CoV-2 infection. Individual cDNA molecules carried attached unique molecular identifiers. TCRdb redid the calling of the 5' RACE reads with MiXCR, one entry per CDR3 protein. The sample contains tens of thousands of distinct CDR3 sequences, 9.9% of which appear only once. This CDR3 contains 13 residues. The V gene's germline CDR1 is SGHAT and CDR2 FQNNGV.

The clonotype originates from an adult who was a healthcare worker with PCR-confirmed SARS-CoV-2 infection or an uninfected control (not recorded which). Sequences were obtained from whole blood. The genes are TRBV11-2 and TRBJ2-5; possibly TRBD2 for D (6 bases). As DNA, the CDR3 is TGTGCCAGCAGCCCCCTTGGGGCTAGCGTGTTTTTCTTC. Translation: CASSPLGASVFFF. Variable domain in full (rest from reference TRBV11-2 and TRBJ2-5): EAGVAQSPRYKIIEKRQSVAFWCNPISGHATLYWYQQILGQGPKLLIQFQNNGVVDDSQLPKDRFSAERLKGVDSTLKIQPAKLEDSAVYLCASSPLGASVFFFGPGTRLLVL.